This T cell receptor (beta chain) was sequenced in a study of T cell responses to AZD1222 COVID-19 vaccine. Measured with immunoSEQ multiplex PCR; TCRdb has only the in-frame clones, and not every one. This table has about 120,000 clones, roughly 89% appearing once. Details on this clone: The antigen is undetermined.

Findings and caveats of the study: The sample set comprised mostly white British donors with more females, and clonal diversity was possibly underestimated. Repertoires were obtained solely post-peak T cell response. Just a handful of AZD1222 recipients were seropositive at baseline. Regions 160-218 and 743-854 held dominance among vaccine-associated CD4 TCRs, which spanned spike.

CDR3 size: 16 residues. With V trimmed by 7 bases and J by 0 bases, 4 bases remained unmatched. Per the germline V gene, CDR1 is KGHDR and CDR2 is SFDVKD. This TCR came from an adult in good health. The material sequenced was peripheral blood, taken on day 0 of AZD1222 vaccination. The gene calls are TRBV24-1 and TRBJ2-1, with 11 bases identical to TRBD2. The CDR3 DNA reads TGTGCCACCAGCCCTAGCGGGGGGAGCTCCTACAATGAGCAGTTCTTC. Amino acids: CATSPSGGSSYNEQFF.